This T cell receptor (beta chain) came from a study of vaccination effects on CD4 cells after COVID-19. Study in general: Around 2.1 million PBMC per well were cultured with roughly 9 IU/ml IL-2 and 8 to 10 ug/ml peptides.

Following 10 days of culture, CD4+ T cells were isolated. Nucleocapsid antibodies stayed negative before and after vaccination, showing no earlier SARS-CoV-2 infection. IL-2 medium was substituted for half the medium on days 3 and 7. Clones were read by immunoSEQ multiplex PCR, and TCRdb kept only the in-frame ones, dropping some. The sample yields roughly 50,000 clones, around 67% seen once. Worth noting for this clone: Its antigen is still unknown.

Germline V gives CDR1 MNHEY, CDR2 SVGAGI. Trimming shortened V by 5 bases and J by 4 bases, and 12 bases separated the two germline ends. The CDR3 extends over 14 amino acids. V is TRBV6-5 and J is TRBJ2-1; D unresolved. The clonotype was recovered from a human donor who received a COVID-19 vaccine. The material sequenced was CD4+ T cells from PBMCs cultured without peptide, taken before COVID-19 vaccination. The CDR3 DNA is TGTGCCAGCAGTCCACCGGACGGATACAATGAGCAGTTCTTC. Translation gives CASSPPDGYNEQFF.